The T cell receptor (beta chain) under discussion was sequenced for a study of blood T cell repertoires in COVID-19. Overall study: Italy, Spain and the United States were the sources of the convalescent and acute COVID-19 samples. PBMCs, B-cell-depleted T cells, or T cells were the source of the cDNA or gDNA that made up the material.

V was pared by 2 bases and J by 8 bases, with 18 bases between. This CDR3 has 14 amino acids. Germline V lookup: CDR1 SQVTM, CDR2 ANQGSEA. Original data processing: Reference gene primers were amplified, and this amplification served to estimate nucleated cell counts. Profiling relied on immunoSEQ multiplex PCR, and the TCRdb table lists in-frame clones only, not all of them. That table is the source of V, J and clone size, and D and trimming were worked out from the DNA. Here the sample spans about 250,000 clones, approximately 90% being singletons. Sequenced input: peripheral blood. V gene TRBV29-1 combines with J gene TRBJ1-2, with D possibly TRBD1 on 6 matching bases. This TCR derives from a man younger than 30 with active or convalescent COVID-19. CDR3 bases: TGCAGCGTTGAAAGGCAGTCCAGGGGAGCCGGCTACACCTTC. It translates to CSVERQSRGAGYTF.